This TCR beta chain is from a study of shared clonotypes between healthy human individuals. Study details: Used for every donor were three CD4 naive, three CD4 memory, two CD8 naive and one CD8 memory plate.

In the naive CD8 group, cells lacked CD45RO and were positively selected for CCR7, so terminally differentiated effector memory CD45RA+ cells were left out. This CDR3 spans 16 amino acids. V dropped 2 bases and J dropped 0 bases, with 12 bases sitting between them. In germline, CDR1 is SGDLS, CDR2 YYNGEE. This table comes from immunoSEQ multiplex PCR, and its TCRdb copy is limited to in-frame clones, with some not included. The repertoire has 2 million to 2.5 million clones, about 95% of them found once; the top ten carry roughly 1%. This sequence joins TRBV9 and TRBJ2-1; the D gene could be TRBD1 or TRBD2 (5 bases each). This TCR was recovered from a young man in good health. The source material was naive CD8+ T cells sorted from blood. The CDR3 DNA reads TGTGCCAGCAGCGTGTACGGGACGAGCTCCTACAATGAGCAGTTCTTC. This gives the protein CASSVYGTSSYNEQFF.